Following are 2 T cell receptor beta chains from one sample sequenced in a study of shared clonotypes between healthy human individuals. The protocol was immunoSEQ multiplex PCR, while the TCRdb copy is restricted to in-frame clones and leaves out a portion. The sample has approximately 1,500,000 clones; around 97% are singletons. Sequencing input: naive CD4+ T cells sorted from blood. Subset: CD45RA+ positively selected. All receptors derive from a man between 25 and 39 years old in good health.

V is TRBV5-1 and J is TRBJ2-7, with a tentative D call TRBD1 (6 bases). Trimming took 4 bases from V and 2 from J, leaving 16 bases between them. Germline lookup yields CDR1 SGHRS and CDR2 YFSETQ. The CDR3 is made up of 15 amino acids. DNA for the CDR3: TGCGCCAGCAGCCCCCTAACAGGGTCAGCCTACGAGCAGTACTTC. Translating gives CASSPLTGSAYEQYF.

The rearrangement joins TRBV13 to TRBJ1-4; 9 nucleotides line up with TRBD1. Germline V lookup: CDR1 PRHDT, CDR2 FYEKMQ (reference sequence). CDR3 size: 15 residues. The J segment lost 11 bases and the V segment lost 0 bases, leaving 7 bases of the junction unmatched. Written as DNA, the CDR3 is TGTGCCAGCAGCTTAGGCGGACAGGGGCGGAATAAACTGTTTTTT. This translates into CASSLGGQGRNKLFF.